This TCR beta chain came from a study of cytomegalovirus exposure and HLA in healthy donors. Whole-study findings and limits: CMV antigen specificity was confirmed in vitro for three CMV-associated chains.

Germline CDR1 reads MNHNS; CDR2 reads SASEGT. CDR3 length: 13 amino acids. V was clipped by 11 bases and J by 0 bases; unmatched bases: 5. Note on this clone: Its antigen is not known.

With 60 Vbeta and 13 Jbeta primers, the PCR was carried out. Measured with immunoSEQ multiplex PCR; TCRdb has only the in-frame clones, and not every one. The sample holds some 140,000 clones, about 74% seen once. This TCR was recovered from a man aged 35 to 55 in good health and CMV-seronegative. Input material: PBMCs. V and J are TRBV6-1 and TRBJ2-7, with 9 nucleotides matching TRBD1. Here the CDR3 reads CAYGTGSSYEQYF. CDR3 DNA sequence: TGTGCCTACGGGACAGGGTCCTCCTACGAGCAGTACTTC.